These T cell receptor beta chains were read from a single sample in a study of blood T cells in healthy people across ages. TCRdb reprocessed the 5' RACE reads via MiXCR and lists one record per CDR3 protein. The sample holds around 600,000 distinct CDR3 sequences, about 45% seen once. Sequencing input: blood. The receptor source for this set is a man older than 75 in good health. The CDR3 runs from the conserved cysteine through the conserved F or W. D genes are given only for firm matches. The size of a clone is reported for some rows only, either as once, few or many, or as a class for expanded clones.

d_gene,j_gene,abundance,v_gene,CDR3nt,CDR3aa
.,TRBJ2-5,once,TRBV29-1,TGCAGCGGCGTAGATACCGGGACACCAGAAGAGACCCAGTACTTC,CSGVDTGTPEETQYF
TRBD1,TRBJ2-2,.,TRBV20-1,TGCAGTGCTAAGACAGGGCTAAACACCGGGGAGCTGTTTTTT,CSAKTGLNTGELFF
TRBD1,TRBJ2-6,.,TRBV12-3/TRBV12-4,TGTGCCAGCAGTCCCCGGACAGGAGGAGGCTCTGGGGCCAACGTCCTGACTTTC,CASSPRTGGGSGANVLTF
.,TRBJ2-1,.,TRBV7-6,TGTGCCAGCAGCTTGGTCACAAGCTACAATGAGCAGTTCTTC,CASSLVTSYNEQFF
.,TRBJ2-1,.,TRBV5-1,TGCGCCAGCAGCTTGGCCGTTGGTAGGGGATTCTACAATGAGCAGTTCTTC,CASSLAVGRGFYNEQFF
TRBD1,TRBJ1-4,.,TRBV5-4,TGTGCCAGCAGCTTCCCAGGACAGGGCGAAAAACTGTTTTTT,CASSFPGQGEKLFF
.,TRBJ1-2,once,TRBV3-1,TGTGCCAGCAGTCCACGGCTACAGAACTATGGCTACACCTTC,CASSPRLQNYGYTF
.,TRBJ2-1,few,TRBV7-2,TGTGCCAGCAGCTTTGGGAGCAATGAGCAGTTCTTC,CASSFGSNEQFF
TRBD2,TRBJ2-1,.,TRBV4-3,TGCGCCAGCAGCCTGGGCGGAAGACTAGCGGGGAACAATGAGCAGTTCTTC,CASSLGGRLAGNNEQFF
TRBD2,TRBJ2-3,.,TRBV7-3,TGTGCCAGCAGCTCAAATCCAACTAGCGGCACAGATACGCAGTATTTT,CASSSNPTSGTDTQYF
.,TRBJ1-1,few,TRBV12-3/TRBV12-4,TGTGCCAGCAGTTTAGGCGGGCATACTGAAGCTTTCTTT,CASSLGGHTEAFF
TRBD2,TRBJ2-3,.,TRBV20-1,TGCAGTGCTAGGCTCGGGACTAGCGGGAGGGGAGTTGGCACAGATACGCAGTATTTT,CSARLGTSGRGVGTDTQYF
TRBD1,TRBJ2-5,.,TRBV7-6,TGTGCCAGCAGGGGGGACAGGGTAGCGGAGACCCAGTACTTC,CASRGDRVAETQYF
.,TRBJ1-2,many,TRBV7-9,TGTGCCAGCAGCTTACGTCAAGGGGGTGCCTATGGCTACACCTTC,CASSLRQGGAYGYTF
.,TRBJ2-5,.,TRBV29-1,TGCAGCGGTGGGTTCGGGTCGGAGACCCAGTACTTC,CSGGFGSETQYF
TRBD1,TRBJ1-6,many,TRBV6-6,TGTGCCAGCAACGAACCGGGACAGGGGAGATCACCCCTCCACTTT,CASNEPGQGRSPLHF
TRBD2,TRBJ2-3,.,TRBV6-2/TRBV6-3,TGTGCCAGCAGTTTTAGCGGGAGGGCGACTCTAAGCACAGATACGCAGTATTTT,CASSFSGRATLSTDTQYF
.,TRBJ2-7,few,TRBV20-1,TGCAGTGCTACGAGACCAGGAATCTCCTACGAGCAGTACTTC,CSATRPGISYEQYF
.,TRBJ2-2,.,TRBV7-3,TGTGCCAGCAGCTTAAATGAGGGTTCCACCGGGGAGCTGTTTTTT,CASSLNEGSTGELFF
.,TRBJ2-2,few,TRBV10-2,TGCGCCAGCATGAGGACCGGGGAGCTGTTTTTT,CASMRTGELFF
TRBD2,TRBJ2-3,few,TRBV20-1,TGCAGTGCTAGGTACGGGAGGGCCGCAGATACGCAGTATTTT,CSARYGRAADTQYF
.,TRBJ1-5,many,TRBV6-6,TGTGCCAGCAAGCAGGGGACTCAGCCCCAGCATTTT,CASKQGTQPQHF
.,TRBJ1-2,.,TRBV24-1,TGTGCCACCAGTGCACAAACAGGCTATGGCTACACCTTC,CATSAQTGYGYTF
.,TRBJ2-2,.,TRBV20-1,TGCAGTGCTAGGGTTGGGGTTTCCAACACCGGGGAGCTGTTTTTT,CSARVGVSNTGELFF
TRBD1,TRBJ1-1,few,TRBV6-2/TRBV6-3,TGTGCCAGCAGCTCCAGGGGGCAGGAACCAATGAACACTGAAGCTTTCTTT,CASSSRGQEPMNTEAFF
TRBD1,TRBJ2-3,.,TRBV6-1,TGTGCCAGTAGGCAACGTACAGGGGGCCGCACAGATACGCAGTATTTT,CASRQRTGGRTDTQYF
.,TRBJ2-5,.,TRBV27,TGTGCCAGCAGTTTAGTGGGTCACCAAGAGACCCAGTACTTC,CASSLVGHQETQYF
.,TRBJ2-6,.,TRBV6-1,TGTGCCAGCATTAAGCTACTCTCTGGGGCCAACGTCCTGACTTTC,CASIKLLSGANVLTF
.,TRBJ2-1,.,TRBV27,TGTGCCAGCAGTTTCCGGGAGATGAGTGAGCAGTTCTTC,CASSFREMSEQFF
TRBD1,TRBJ1-2,.,TRBV27,TGTGCCAGCAGACCGACAGGGGGGAAAAACTATGGCTACACCTTC,CASRPTGGKNYGYTF
.,TRBJ1-3,.,TRBV20-1,TGCAGTGCCAAATTCTCTGGAAACACCATATATTTT,CSAKFSGNTIYF
.,TRBJ2-1,.,TRBV12-3/TRBV12-4,TGTGCCAGCAGTTTCGGGGGAGCACGGAATGAGCAGTTCTTC,CASSFGGARNEQFF
.,TRBJ2-3,few,TRBV4-1,TGCGCCAGCAGCCGGTTCACGGATACGCAGTATTTT,CASSRFTDTQYF
.,TRBJ2-1,.,TRBV29-1,TGCAGCGCGGAACAGGACTACAATGAGCAGTTCTTC,CSAEQDYNEQFF
.,TRBJ1-2,.,TRBV12-3/TRBV12-4,TGTGCCAGCAGTTTAACGTCCAAGACCGATGGCTACACCTTC,CASSLTSKTDGYTF
.,TRBJ2-5,few,TRBV7-2,TGTGCCAGCAGCTTAGGGCCAGGACAGACCCAAGAGACCCAGTACTTC,CASSLGPGQTQETQYF
TRBD1,TRBJ1-2,.,TRBV20-1,TGCAGTACTACCCGGACAGGGATCTATGGCTACACCTTC,CSTTRTGIYGYTF
.,TRBJ2-1,.,TRBV14,TGTGCCAGCACCCCGGGGCTCAATAATGAGCAGTTCTTC,CASTPGLNNEQFF
TRBD1,TRBJ1-4,few,TRBV28,TGTGCCAGCAGCCGACCCGTGGGGACAGTCGAAAAACTGTTTTTT,CASSRPVGTVEKLFF
TRBD1,TRBJ2-3,.,TRBV7-2,TGTGCCAGCAGCTTACGACAGGGCCTTGGCACAGATACGCAGTATTTT,CASSLRQGLGTDTQYF
.,TRBJ2-7,few,TRBV12-3/TRBV12-4,TGTGCCAGCAGGATGGACAGCTACGAGCAGTACTTC,CASRMDSYEQYF
.,TRBJ2-3,.,TRBV5-1,TGCGCCAGCAGCTTGGCGGGAGTTGTGACAGATACGCAGTATTTT,CASSLAGVVTDTQYF
.,TRBJ2-1,.,TRBV5-1,TGCGCCAGCAGCGCAATACCGGGACCCGAAGCCAATGAGCAGTTCTTC,CASSAIPGPEANEQFF
TRBD2,TRBJ2-1,.,TRBV7-3,TGTGCCAGCAGCTTACTGGCGGGAGTAACCTACAATGAGCAGTTCTTC,CASSLLAGVTYNEQFF
.,TRBJ2-2,.,TRBV6-5,TGTGCCAGCAGCCGGGGACGTACGAACACCGGGGAGCTGTTTTTT,CASSRGRTNTGELFF
.,TRBJ1-5,once,TRBV5-5,TGTGCCGTCAACCCAGGGATTTATAGCAATCAGCCCCAGCATTTT,CAVNPGIYSNQPQHF
.,TRBJ2-5,few,TRBV20-1,TGCAGTGCATGGGACGCCGAGAAAGAGACCCAGTACTTC,CSAWDAEKETQYF
.,TRBJ2-1,.,TRBV7-3,TGTGCCAGCAGTTCCGGGGGCAGGGCCACTTTCAATGAGCAGTTCTTC,CASSSGGRATFNEQFF
.,TRBJ2-7,.,TRBV3-1,TGTGCCAGCAGCCCCCGAGATCCCTACGAGCAGTACTTC,CASSPRDPYEQYF
TRBD2,TRBJ2-7,few,TRBV7-2,TGTGCCAGCAGCTTAGGGACTAGCGGGGGTGCATACGAGCAGTACTTC,CASSLGTSGGAYEQYF
.,TRBJ1-1,.,TRBV5-1,TGCGCCAGCAGCCCTAACAAGGACACTGAAGCTTTCTTT,CASSPNKDTEAFF
TRBD2,TRBJ2-3,.,TRBV20-1,TGCAGTGCTCCATCTGGAGGGCGGGGGACAGATACGCAGTATTTT,CSAPSGGRGTDTQYF
TRBD1,TRBJ2-7,few,TRBV9,TGTGCCAGCAGCACCGACAGGGCCACCTACGAGCAGTACTTC,CASSTDRATYEQYF
.,TRBJ2-3,.,TRBV12-3/TRBV12-4,TGTGCCAGCAGTTTAGCACTAAACACAGATACGCAGTTTTTT,CASSLALNTDTQFF
TRBD2,TRBJ2-1,.,TRBV7-9,TGTGCCAGCAGCTTAGGGGGTAGCGGGGGGTACTTCTTTTACAATGAGCAGTTCTTC,CASSLGGSGGYFFYNEQFF
.,TRBJ2-1,.,TRBV27,TGTGCCAGCAGTTCCTTCGGGGGAGGGGGATACAATGAGCAGTTCTTC,CASSSFGGGGYNEQFF